The 27 T cell receptor beta chains reported below all come from one sample, sequenced in a study of blood T cell repertoires in COVID-19. Produced via immunoSEQ multiplex PCR; TCRdb's table is partial and in-frame only. The table records about 260,000 clones, about 86% of them present only once. The specimen was peripheral blood. The receptors derive from a man between 25 and 39 years old with active or convalescent COVID-19.

The genes are TRBV4-2 and TRBJ2-7; 7 bases are a match to TRBD2. V was clipped by 1 base and J by 6 bases; unmatched bases: 3. In germline, CDR1 is LGHNA, CDR2 YNFKEQ. The CDR3 is made up of 13 amino acids. CDR3 region: CASSQVGGVEQYF. The CDR3 coding sequence is TGTGCCAGCAGCCAAGTGGGAGGGGTCGAGCAGTACTTC.

The V gene is TRBV6-6, the J gene TRBJ1-1; 11 positions agree with TRBD1. This CDR3 contains 14 residues. Germline V lookup: CDR1 MNHNY, CDR2 SVGAGI (reference sequence). The trim removed 10 bases at V and 4 bases at J, leaving 8 bases unmatched. Here the CDR3 reads CATQPGQGGTEAFF. CDR3 nucleotide sequence: TGTGCCACCCAACCGGGACAGGGGGGCACTGAAGCTTTCTTT.

This rearrangement joins TRBV3-1 (or the pseudogene TRBV3-2) to TRBJ1-2; 8 bases fit TRBD1. The CDR3 is made up of 15 amino acids. Germline V gene sequence: CDR1 LGHDT, CDR2 YNNKEL (reference sequence). With V trimmed by 4 bases and J by 7 bases, 11 bases remained unmatched. The CDR3 here is CASSRRAQGAIGYTF. In nucleotides, the CDR3 is TGTGCCAGCAGCCGGCGAGCCCAGGGGGCGATTGGCTACACCTTC.

The chain joins TRBV5-1 to TRBJ2-3; TRBD2 aligns across 14 bases. V was pared by 0 bases and J by 7 bases, with 7 bases of the junction left unmatched. CDR3 length: 17 residues. Germline V gives CDR1 SGHRS, CDR2 YFSETQ. The CDR3 protein is CASSLEEGLAGVNTQYF. In DNA form, the CDR3 reads TGCGCCAGCAGCTTGGAGGAGGGACTAGCGGGGGTCAATACGCAGTATTTT. Combining the CDR3 with reference TRBV5-1 and TRBJ2-3 gives the whole variable domain KAGVTQTPRYLIKTRGQQVTLSCSPISGHRSVSWYQQTPGQGLQFLFEYFSETQRNKGNFPGRFSGRQFSNSRSEMNVSTLELGDSALYLCASSLEEGLAGVNTQYFGPGTRLTVL.

CDR3 sequence: CASSLGGRGSYNEQFF. The CDR3 coding sequence is TGTGCCAGCAGCTTAGGGGGTAGGGGCTCCTACAATGAGCAGTTCTTC. This chain connects TRBV7-2 to TRBJ2-1; a weak D match, TRBD1 (5 bases). Trimming pared 1 base from V and 0 bases from J, leaving 10 bases between. The germline gives CDR1 SGHTA, CDR2 FQGNSA. CDR3 size: 16 residues.

The table lists this clone with a count of one. The rearrangement links TRBV9 to TRBJ1-1, with D uncertain. The V and J ends lost 4 bases and 4 bases respectively, with 14 bases between them. CDR3 length equals 14 residues. Germline assignment: CDR1 SGDLS and CDR2 YYNGEE. The CDR3 protein is CASSPVEVGTEAFF. The CDR3 nucleotides read TGTGCCAGCAGCCCAGTGGAGGTAGGCACTGAAGCTTTCTTT. The full variable domain, in which reference TRBV9 and TRBJ1-1 provide the parts outside the CDR3, is DSGVTQTPKHLITATGQRVTLRCSPRSGDLSVYWYQQSLDQGLQFLIQYYNGEERAKGNILERFSAQQFPDLHSELNLSSLELGDSALYFCASSPVEVGTEAFFGQGTRLTVV.

The chain combines TRBV19 with TRBJ1-2; 8 positions agree with TRBD1. With V trimmed by 1 base and J by 3 bases, 13 bases remained unmatched. Germline V gives CDR1 LNHDA, CDR2 SQIVND (reference sequence). This CDR3 has 18 residues. The CDR3 region has the DNA TGTGCCAGTAGTATAGTTTTTAGGGGGACAGGCGGGGACTATGGCTACACCTTC. Translating it yields CASSIVFRGTGGDYGYTF.

V usage is TRBV2 and J usage is TRBJ2-1, with 8 bases fitting TRBD1. Germline loops: CDR1 SNHLY, CDR2 FYNNEI. The V segment lost 2 bases and the J segment 6 bases; nucleotides outside the gene matches: 6. The CDR3 is 15 amino acids. The CDR3 is CASSETRTGRNEQFF. CDR3 nucleotide sequence: TGTGCCAGCAGTGAAACGAGGACAGGGCGCAATGAGCAGTTCTTC.

J is TRBJ1-6 and V is TRBV12-3 or TRBV12-4; no clear D gene. The CDR3 has 13 amino acids. The V gene lost 5 bases and the J gene lost 9 bases, with 11 bases spanning the gap. The CDR3 loop reads CASSGGGRSPLHF. DNA of the CDR3: TGTGCCAGCAGTGGAGGAGGACGTTCACCCCTCCACTTT.

The V gene is TRBV10-1, the J gene TRBJ2-7; D perhaps matches TRBD2 (6 bases). V shed 8 bases and J shed 2 bases, with 22 bases lying between them. This CDR3 has 16 amino acids. Per germline, CDR1 WNHNN and CDR2 SYGVQD (reference sequence). The chain's CDR3 is CASYPQSGTDPYEQYF. DNA for the CDR3: TGCGCCAGCTACCCACAATCCGGGACTGACCCCTACGAGCAGTACTTC.

This clone was seen a single time. This chain links TRBV7-8 with TRBJ1-6, with D maybe TRBD1 (5 bases). V lost 6 bases and J lost 6, with 12 bases in between. Per the germline V gene, CDR1 is SGHVS and CDR2 is FQNEAQ. The CDR3 runs to 14 residues. The CDR3 DNA sequence: TGTGCCAGCAGGGCCGGGACTGGTAATTCACCCCTCCACTTT. As protein: CASRAGTGNSPLHF.

The rearrangement links TRBV5-1 to TRBJ1-5; no definite D call. V lost 0 bases, J lost 1 base, and 5 bases lay in between. The CDR3 loop spans 14 amino acids. In germline, CDR1 is SGHRS, CDR2 YFSETQ. CDR3 sequence: CASSLGESNQPQHF. Here the CDR3 DNA reads TGCGCCAGCAGCTTGGGCGAAAGCAATCAGCCCCAGCATTTT. Filled out from reference TRBV5-1 and TRBJ1-5, the complete variable domain reads KAGVTQTPRYLIKTRGQQVTLSCSPISGHRSVSWYQQTPGQGLQFLFEYFSETQRNKGNFPGRFSGRQFSNSRSEMNVSTLELGDSALYLCASSLGESNQPQHFGDGTRLSIL.

The chain employs TRBV5-1 and TRBJ2-3; tentatively, D is TRBD2 (6 bases). V lost 3 bases and J lost 0, with 14 bases in between. This CDR3 is 16 amino acids long. The germline V gene has CDR1 SGHRS and CDR2 YFSETQ. CDR3 sequence (DNA): TGCGCCAGCAGCTCCGCGGACTACCCTAGCACAGATACGCAGTATTTT. Protein: CASSSADYPSTDTQYF.

This clone has only a few counts. The chain carries TRBV7-9 and TRBJ2-1; unclear D gene. CDR1 is SEHNR and CDR2 is FQNEAQ in the germline V gene (reference sequence). The germline V and J ends were trimmed by 1 base and 3 bases, with 10 bases remaining between them. The CDR3 spans 15 residues. CDR3 loop: CASSLGAHDYNEQFF. The CDR3, as DNA: TGTGCCAGCAGCTTAGGGGCCCACGACTACAATGAGCAGTTCTTC. Full variable domain (remainder filled in from reference TRBV7-9 and TRBJ2-1): DTGVSQNPRHKITKRGQNVTFRCDPISEHNRLYWYRQTLGQGPEFLTYFQNEAQLEKSRLLSDRFSAERPKGSFSTLEIQRTEQGDSAMYLCASSLGAHDYNEQFFGPGTRLTVL.

This clone was counted only a few times. V and J are TRBV15 and TRBJ2-2; D gene uncertain. Trimming cost V 8 bases and J 5 bases, with 12 bases left between them. Germline CDR1 LNHNV, CDR2 YYDKDF (reference sequence). This CDR3 contains 13 residues. The CDR3 spells CATRETTTGELFF. As DNA, the CDR3 is TGTGCCACCCGCGAGACAACAACCGGGGAGCTGTTTTTT. Full variable domain (remainder filled in from reference TRBV15 and TRBJ2-2): DAMVIQNPRYQVTQFGKPVTLSCSQTLNHNVMYWYQQKSSQAPKLLFHYYDKDFNNEADTPDNFQSRRPNTSFCFLDIRSPGLGDTAMYLCATRETTTGELFFGEGSRLTVL.

The genes are TRBV10-2 and TRBJ2-3, with a tentative D call TRBD2 (6 bases). The CDR3 sequence is 16 residues long. The germline gives CDR1 WSHSY, CDR2 SAAADI. Trimming took off 2 bases at V and 4 bases at J, with 16 bases between the two ends. This CDR3 is CASSEASAYGADTQYF. CDR3 nucleotide sequence: TGCGCCAGCAGTGAGGCTAGCGCATATGGGGCAGATACGCAGTATTTT.

This clone was counted a single time. V usage is TRBV5-1 and J usage is TRBJ2-5, with no clear D. The CDR3 has 13 residues. The V end lost 2 bases, the J end lost 6 bases, and 11 bases lay between the germline ends. Germline V gives CDR1 SGHRS, CDR2 YFSETQ. In DNA form, the CDR3 reads TGCGCCAGCAGCTTCGCCTATGAGAAGACCCAGTACTTC. It specifies CASSFAYEKTQYF.

The sample holds a few counts of this clone. The V call is TRBV5-4, the J call TRBJ2-2; D is possibly TRBD2 (6 bases). Trimming took 4 bases from V and 1 from J, leaving 14 bases between them. Germline V CDR1 and CDR2: SGHNT, YYREEE (reference sequence). The CDR3 covers 16 residues. As DNA, the CDR3 is TGTGCCAGCAGCCAAGGACTATCGGGGAACACCGGGGAGCTGTTTTTT. It specifies CASSQGLSGNTGELFF.

The chain recombines TRBV30 with TRBJ1-1; D is undetermined. The CDR3 is made up of 11 amino acids. Trimming cost V 5 bases and J 5 bases, with 9 bases left between them. CDR1 and CDR2 (germline): GTSNPN, SVGIG (reference sequence). The DNA of the CDR3 is TGTGCCTGGGGAAGAACAACTGAAGCTTTCTTT. It specifies CAWGRTTEAFF.

CDR3 loop: CASSLEAGQTNTYNEQFF. The CDR3 coding sequence is TGTGCCAGCAGCTTAGAGGCGGGGCAGACCAACACCTACAATGAGCAGTTCTTC. The chain uses TRBV11-2 and TRBJ2-1; D possibly corresponds to TRBD2 (6 bases). CDR1 SGHAT and CDR2 FQNNGV come from the germline V gene. This CDR3 comprises 18 residues. V was pared by 0 bases and J by 2 bases, with 17 bases between.

The CDR3 DNA reads TGTGCCAGCAGCTTTGATCAAACACCTGATACGCAGTATTTT. This sequence encodes CASSFDQTPDTQYF. This sequence joins TRBV7-9 and TRBJ2-3; D is undetermined. Trimming removed 3 bases at V and 6 bases at J, with 13 bases between. CDR1 is SEHNR and CDR2 is FQNEAQ in the germline V gene (reference sequence). The CDR3 is 14 residues long.

This clone was seen once. The J gene is TRBJ1-5, the V gene TRBV30; the D gene is possibly TRBD1 (5 bases). CDR1 and CDR2 from the germline V gene are GTSNPN and SVGIG (reference sequence). Deletions cut 0 bases from V and 1 base from J, with 10 bases between. The CDR3 runs to 15 residues. The CDR3 region has the DNA TGTGCCTGGAGTGTACGGGCAGGGAGCAATCAGCCCCAGCATTTT. Its translation: CAWSVRAGSNQPQHF.

The V call is TRBV13, the J call TRBJ2-1; tentative D call: TRBD1 (5 bases). V shed 6 bases and J shed 10 bases, with 13 bases lying between them. Germline loops: CDR1 PRHDT, CDR2 FYEKMQ (reference sequence). The CDR3 runs to 12 residues. CDR3 amino acids: CASSSQTVEQFF. The CDR3 coding sequence is TGTGCCAGCAGTTCCCAGACAGTAGAGCAGTTCTTC.

This rearrangement joins TRBV13 to TRBJ2-7; D is perhaps TRBD1 (6 bases). Trimming pared 5 bases from V and 0 bases from J, leaving 17 bases between. Per germline, CDR1 PRHDT and CDR2 FYEKMQ (reference sequence). This CDR3 is built from 16 residues. DNA of the CDR3: TGTGCCAGCAGCACGCACGAACCAGGGGCCTCCTACGAGCAGTACTTC. It codes for CASSTHEPGASYEQYF.

The rearrangement links TRBV5-4 to TRBJ1-1, with D possibly being TRBD1 (6 bases). Germline V gene lookup returns CDR1 SGHNT and CDR2 YYREEE (reference sequence). Trimming took off 2 bases at V and 1 base at J, with 12 bases between the two ends. This CDR3 has 15 residues. The CDR3 region is CASSLGGGRNTEAFF. CDR3 bases: TGTGCCAGCAGCTTAGGGGGGGGGAGGAACACTGAAGCTTTCTTT.

The chain recombines TRBV5-5 with TRBJ2-7; 9 bases match TRBD1. Trimming removed 3 bases from V and 1 base from J; junction bases left unmatched: 5. This CDR3 spans 15 amino acids. The germline V gene encodes CDR1 SGHKS and CDR2 YYEKEE (reference sequence). CDR3 sequence: CASSSLTGGSYEQYF. CDR3 nucleotides: TGTGCCAGCAGCTCGCTGACAGGGGGATCCTACGAGCAGTACTTC.

This chain connects TRBV5-4 to TRBJ2-7, with TRBD2 identical over 7 bases. The CDR3 has 14 residues. Germline V gene sequence: CDR1 SGHNT, CDR2 YYREEE (reference sequence). V lost 3 bases to trimming and J lost 3 bases; unmatched junction nucleotides: 6. CDR3 in amino acids: CASSWGGRDYEQYF. The CDR3 nucleotides read TGTGCCAGCAGCTGGGGAGGGAGGGACTACGAGCAGTACTTC.